This is a list of T cell receptor beta chains from one sample in a study of neurological immune-mediated disorders. A single record per CDR3 protein comes from TCRdb applying MiXCR to the 5' RACE reads. The data show tens of thousands of distinct CDR3 sequences, 4.5% seen once. Sequencing used PBMCs. Every receptor here comes from a man aged 25 to 40 with multiple sclerosis. CDR3s include the opening cysteine and the closing phenylalanine or tryptophan. The D gene is left open where the match is weak. The size entry is marked missing in some rows and otherwise reads once, few, many or a size class.

many TRBJ2-3 TRBD1 TRBV20-1 TGCAGTGGGAGGGACAGGGTAACAGATACGCAGTATTTT CSGRDRVTDTQYF
many TRBJ1-1 . TRBV20-1 TGCAGTGCGGTACGGCTGAACACTGAAGCTTTCTTT CSAVRLNTEAFF
few TRBJ2-7 TRBD1 TRBV24-1 TGTGCCACCAGTGACCCGGGACAGGGCTACGAGCAGTACTTC CATSDPGQGYEQYF
many TRBJ2-1 TRBD1 TRBV5-1 TGCGCCAGCAGCTTCGGACAGGGGGGGTACAATGAGCAGTTCTTC CASSFGQGGYNEQFF
many TRBJ1-5 . TRBV10-3 TGTGCCATCAGTGAACAGGTTGGGGATCAGCCCCAGCATTTT CAISEQVGDQPQHF
many TRBJ1-1 TRBD1 TRBV29-1 TGCAGCGTTAAACAGGGGAACATGAACACTGAAGCTTTCTTT CSVKQGNMNTEAFF
few TRBJ2-1 TRBD1 TRBV7-6 TGTGCCAGCAGCTTGGGACAGTTCATTAACAATGAGCAGTTCTTC CASSLGQFINNEQFF
. TRBJ2-1 TRBD1 TRBV12-5 TGTGCTAGTGGTGAGGGACAGGGACCTTACAATGAGCAGTTCTTC CASGEGQGPYNEQFF
many TRBJ2-3 TRBD2 TRBV20-1 TGCAGTGCTGGGACGCGGGGGGTTGAAGATACGCAGTATTTT CSAGTRGVEDTQYF
. TRBJ1-1 . TRBV11-2 TGTGCCAGCAGCGCTCGGATTGAGGACACTGAAGCTTTCTTT CASSARIEDTEAFF
many TRBJ2-3 TRBD1 TRBV5-1 TGCGCCAGCAGCTCCGGGACAGCTCCGCGGGATACGCAGTATTTT CASSSGTAPRDTQYF
many TRBJ1-5 . TRBV4-1 TGCGCCAGCAGCCTGAATAGCCAGGGAGGGTGGCAGCCCCAGCATTTT CASSLNSQGGWQPQHF
many TRBJ2-2 . TRBV20-1 TGCAGTGCTAGATCACAGTCCGGGGGGAACACCGGGGAGCTGTTTTTT CSARSQSGGNTGELFF
many TRBJ2-1 . TRBV5-1 TGCGCCAGCAGCTTCTTAAGTTCTTTCTCCTACAATGAGCAGTTCTTC CASSFLSSFSYNEQFF
many TRBJ1-2 . TRBV7-9 TGTGCCAGCAGCGCCACAGGGCCCCGAGGGGGCTATGGCTACACCTTC CASSATGPRGGYGYTF
many TRBJ2-5 . TRBV12-3/TRBV12-4 TGTGCCAGCAGTTTAGGCCCACAAGAGACCCAGTACTTC CASSLGPQETQYF
few TRBJ2-7 . TRBV4-1 TGCGCCAGCAGCCCCCGGTCCTTAGGCTACGAGCAGTACTTC CASSPRSLGYEQYF
few TRBJ2-5 . TRBV7-6 TGTGCCAGCAGCTTAGTAGGGGGGGCCAGAGAGACCCAGTACTTC CASSLVGGARETQYF
. TRBJ1-6 . TRBV5-5 TGTGCCAGCAGCCGCCTAGATAATTCACCCCTCCACTTT CASSRLDNSPLHF
many TRBJ2-1 . TRBV11-2 TGTGCCAGCAGCGTCGGGGGTACCTACAATGAGCAGTTCTTC CASSVGGTYNEQFF
many TRBJ2-7 TRBD1 TRBV3-1 TGTGCCAGCAGCCTCCCGGGACAGGGGGCACCCTACGAGCAGTACTTC CASSLPGQGAPYEQYF
many TRBJ2-1 TRBD2 TRBV25-1 TGTGCCAGCAGTGGAGGCGGGGGTTCCTACAATGAGCAGTTCTTC CASSGGGGSYNEQFF
many TRBJ1-1 . TRBV5-1 TGCGCCAGCAGCTTGGCCGGGGACACACCAAGGGACACTGAAGCTTTCTTT CASSLAGDTPRDTEAFF
many TRBJ1-5 . TRBV27 TGTGCCAGCAGTTTATTTGTGGGAGCAGGACAGCCCCAGAATTTT CASSLFVGAGQPQNF
. TRBJ2-1 TRBD2 TRBV7-9 TGTGCCAGCAGCCCGACCGGGACTAGCGTGGGCAATGAGCAGTTCTTC CASSPTGTSVGNEQFF
. TRBJ1-6 . TRBV27 TGTGCCAGCAGCCCCCGGGCCTATAATTCACCCCTCCACTTT CASSPRAYNSPLHF
. TRBJ1-5 . TRBV20-1 TGCAGTGCTAGTGTGGGGGACGCCAATCAGCCCCAGCATTTT CSASVGDANQPQHF
many TRBJ2-5 . TRBV5-1 TGCGCCAGCAGCCCAGTTCGGGGGGCAGAGACCCAGTACTTC CASSPVRGAETQYF
many TRBJ1-5 . TRBV6-5 TGTGCCAGCAGCCAGGGAGTTTACAATCAGCCCCAGCATTTT CASSQGVYNQPQHF
once TRBJ1-4 TRBD1 TRBV15 TGTGCCACCACCGACAGGGGGATTTCCGAAAAACTGTTTTTT CATTDRGISEKLFF
many TRBJ1-3 . TRBV20-1 TGCAGTGCTACGCAGGGCCCTGGAAACACCATATATTTT CSATQGPGNTIYF
many TRBJ2-3 TRBD2 TRBV10-3 TGTGCCATCAGGGAAGCCTTATTAGCGGGGGGGAACTACACAGATACGCAGTATTTT CAIREALLAGGNYTDTQYF
. TRBJ2-7 . TRBV20-1 TGCAGTGCTTTCTCGCCTACTGGTCCGAGGCCATACGAGCAGTACTTC CSAFSPTGPRPYEQYF
many TRBJ1-2 . TRBV5-1 TGCGCCAGCAGCCCATTCGGGGACACCAATGGCTACACCTTC CASSPFGDTNGYTF
. TRBJ1-1 . TRBV29-1 TGCAGCGTTTCTGCGATGAACACTGAAGCTTTCTTT CSVSAMNTEAFF
many TRBJ1-5 . TRBV29-1 TGCAGCGCCTCTACCAGGGATGGCCAGCCCCAGCATTTT CSASTRDGQPQHF
many TRBJ2-3 . TRBV6-5 TGTGCCAGCAGTTACTCAGCTGGATGGGGCACAGATACGCAGTATTTT CASSYSAGWGTDTQYF
many TRBJ2-3 TRBD2 TRBV12-3/TRBV12-4 TGTGCCAGCAGCTTTATCGGCGGGGGGGCTATAGATACGCAGTATTTT CASSFIGGGAIDTQYF
many TRBJ2-1 TRBD1 TRBV20-1 TGCAGTGCTAGAGATGGACAGGGGGGCGATGAGCAGTTCTTC CSARDGQGGDEQFF
many TRBJ1-2 . TRBV5-5 TGTGCCAGCAGCTTGCAGGCGACAGCCAAGACGACCTATGGCTACACCTTC CASSLQATAKTTYGYTF
many TRBJ1-1 . TRBV4-1 TGCGCCAGCACCCCGGGTCGGGGAATGAACACTGAAGCTTTCTTT CASTPGRGMNTEAFF
many TRBJ2-7 . TRBV6-5 TGTGCCAGCAGTTACGACAGGACCTACGAGCAGTACTTC CASSYDRTYEQYF
few TRBJ1-2 . TRBV18 TGTGCCAGCTCCACGAAAGAGAATGGCTACACCTTC CASSTKENGYTF
many TRBJ1-1 . TRBV6-5 TGTGCCAGCAGTTACTCCATCATGGGCCCGAACACTGAAGCTTTCTTT CASSYSIMGPNTEAFF
many TRBJ2-3 . TRBV5-6 TGTGCCAGCAGCCCCCCCACCCCAGATACGCAGTATTTT CASSPPTPDTQYF
. TRBJ1-1 . TRBV6-5 TGTGCCAGCAGTCATGGACAGTTTGCCACTGAAGCTTTCTTT CASSHGQFATEAFF
few TRBJ1-2 . TRBV24-1 TGTGCCACCAGTGAGGGGAGGGGCTATGGCTACACCTTC CATSEGRGYGYTF
many TRBJ1-5 . TRBV6-6 TGTGCCAGCAGTTACTCGGGGGAGGGCCAGCCCCAGCATTTT CASSYSGEGQPQHF
many TRBJ2-3 . TRBV2 TGTGCCAGCCGGGCAGGCGCTAGCACAGATACGCAGTATTTT CASRAGASTDTQYF
many TRBJ1-1 TRBD1 TRBV27 TGTGCCAGCAGTCCGCGGACAGGGCACACTGAAGCTTTCTTT CASSPRTGHTEAFF
many TRBJ1-1 . TRBV11-2 TGTGCCAGCAGTCAAGGGGTGTCGAGGAACACTGAAGCTTTCTTT CASSQGVSRNTEAFF
many TRBJ2-5 TRBD1 TRBV20-1 TGCAGTGCTAGAGGGGACAGCATAGAGACCCAGTACTTC CSARGDSIETQYF
many TRBJ1-4 TRBD1 TRBV5-6 TGTGCCAGCAGCTTGATGGGACAGGGAATGAAGGAAAAACTGTTTTTT CASSLMGQGMKEKLFF
many TRBJ2-3 . TRBV15 TGTGCCACCAGCTGGGGGACAAGCACAGATACGCAGTATTTT CATSWGTSTDTQYF
many TRBJ2-4 . TRBV7-2 TGTGCCAGCAGCCCCGGGACAAAGGACATTCAGTACTTC CASSPGTKDIQYF